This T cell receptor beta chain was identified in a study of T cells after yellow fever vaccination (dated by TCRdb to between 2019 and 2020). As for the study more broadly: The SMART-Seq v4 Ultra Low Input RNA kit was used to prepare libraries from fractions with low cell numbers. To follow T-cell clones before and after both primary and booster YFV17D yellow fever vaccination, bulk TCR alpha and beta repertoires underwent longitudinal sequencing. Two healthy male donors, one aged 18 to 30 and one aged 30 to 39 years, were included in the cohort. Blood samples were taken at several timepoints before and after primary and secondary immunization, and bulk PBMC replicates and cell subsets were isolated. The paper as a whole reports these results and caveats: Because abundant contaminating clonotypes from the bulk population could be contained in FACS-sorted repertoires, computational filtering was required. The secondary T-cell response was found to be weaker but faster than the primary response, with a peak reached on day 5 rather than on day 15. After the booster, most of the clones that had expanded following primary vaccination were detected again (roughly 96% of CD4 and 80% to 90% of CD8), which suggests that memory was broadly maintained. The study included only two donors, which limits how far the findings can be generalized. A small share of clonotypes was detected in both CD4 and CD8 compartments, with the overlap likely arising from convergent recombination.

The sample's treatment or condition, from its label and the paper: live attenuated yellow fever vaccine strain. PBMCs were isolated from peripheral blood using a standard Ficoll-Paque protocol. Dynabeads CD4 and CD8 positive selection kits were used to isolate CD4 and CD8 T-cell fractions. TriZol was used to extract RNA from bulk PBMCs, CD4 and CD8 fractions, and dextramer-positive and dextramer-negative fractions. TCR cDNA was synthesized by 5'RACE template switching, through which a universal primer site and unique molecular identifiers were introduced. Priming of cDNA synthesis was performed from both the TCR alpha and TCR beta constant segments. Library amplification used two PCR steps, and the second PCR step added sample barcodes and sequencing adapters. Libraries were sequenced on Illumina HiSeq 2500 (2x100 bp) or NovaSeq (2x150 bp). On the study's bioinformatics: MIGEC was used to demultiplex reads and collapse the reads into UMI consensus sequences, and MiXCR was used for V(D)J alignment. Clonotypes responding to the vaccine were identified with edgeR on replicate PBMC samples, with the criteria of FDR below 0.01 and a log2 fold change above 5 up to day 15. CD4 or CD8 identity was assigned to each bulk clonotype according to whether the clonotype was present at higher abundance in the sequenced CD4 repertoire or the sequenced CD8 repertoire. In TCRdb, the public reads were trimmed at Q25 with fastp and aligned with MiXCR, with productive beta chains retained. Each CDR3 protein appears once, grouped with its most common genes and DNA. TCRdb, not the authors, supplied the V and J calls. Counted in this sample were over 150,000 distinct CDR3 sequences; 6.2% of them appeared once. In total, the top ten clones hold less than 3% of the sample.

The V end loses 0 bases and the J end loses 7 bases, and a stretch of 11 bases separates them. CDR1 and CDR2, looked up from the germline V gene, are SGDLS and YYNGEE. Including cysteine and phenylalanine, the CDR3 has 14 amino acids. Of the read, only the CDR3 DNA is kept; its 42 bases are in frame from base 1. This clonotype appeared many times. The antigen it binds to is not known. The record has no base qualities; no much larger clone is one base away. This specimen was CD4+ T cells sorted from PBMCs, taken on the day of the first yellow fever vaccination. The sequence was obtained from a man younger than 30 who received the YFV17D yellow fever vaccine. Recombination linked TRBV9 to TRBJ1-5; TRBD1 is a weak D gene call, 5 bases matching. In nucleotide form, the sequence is TGTGCCAGCAGCGTAGCCCCGCAGGGACAGCCCCAGCATTTT. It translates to CASSVAPQGQPQHF.